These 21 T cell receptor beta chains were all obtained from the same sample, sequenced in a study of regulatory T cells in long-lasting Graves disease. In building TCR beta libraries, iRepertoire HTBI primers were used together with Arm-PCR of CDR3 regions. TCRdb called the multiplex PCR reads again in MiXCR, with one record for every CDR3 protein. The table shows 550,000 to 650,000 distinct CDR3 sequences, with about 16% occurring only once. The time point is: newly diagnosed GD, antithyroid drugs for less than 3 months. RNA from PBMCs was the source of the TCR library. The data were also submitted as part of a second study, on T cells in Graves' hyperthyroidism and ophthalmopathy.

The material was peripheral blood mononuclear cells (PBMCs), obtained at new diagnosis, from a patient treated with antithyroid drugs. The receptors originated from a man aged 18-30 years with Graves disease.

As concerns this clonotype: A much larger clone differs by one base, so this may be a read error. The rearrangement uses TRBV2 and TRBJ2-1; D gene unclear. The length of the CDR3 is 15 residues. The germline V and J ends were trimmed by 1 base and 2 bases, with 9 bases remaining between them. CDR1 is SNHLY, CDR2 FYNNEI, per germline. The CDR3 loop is CASSEGPIPYNEQFF. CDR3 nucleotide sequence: TGTGCCAGCAGTGAAGGGCCTATCCCCTACAATGAGCAGTTCTTC.

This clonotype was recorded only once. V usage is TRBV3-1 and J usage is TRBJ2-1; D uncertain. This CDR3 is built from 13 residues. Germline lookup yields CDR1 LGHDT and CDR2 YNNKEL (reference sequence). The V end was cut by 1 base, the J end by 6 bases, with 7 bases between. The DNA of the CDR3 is TGTGCCAGCAGCCAAGCCTTTGGCAATGAGCAGTTCTTC. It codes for CASSQAFGNEQFF.

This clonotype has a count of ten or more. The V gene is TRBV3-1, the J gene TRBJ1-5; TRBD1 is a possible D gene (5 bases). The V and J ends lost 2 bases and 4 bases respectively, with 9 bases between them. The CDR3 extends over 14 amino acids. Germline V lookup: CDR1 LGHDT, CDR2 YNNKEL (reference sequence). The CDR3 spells CASSQQGSNQPQHF. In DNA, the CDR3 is TGTGCCAGCAGCCAACAGGGAAGTAATCAGCCCCAGCATTTT.

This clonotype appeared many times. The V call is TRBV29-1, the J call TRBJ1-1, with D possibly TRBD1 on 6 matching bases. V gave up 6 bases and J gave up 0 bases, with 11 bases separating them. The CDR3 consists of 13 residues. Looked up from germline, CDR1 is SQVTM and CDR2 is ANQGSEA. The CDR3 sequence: CSVHRDLNTEAFF. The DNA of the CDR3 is TGCAGCGTCCACAGGGATCTGAACACTGAAGCTTTCTTT.

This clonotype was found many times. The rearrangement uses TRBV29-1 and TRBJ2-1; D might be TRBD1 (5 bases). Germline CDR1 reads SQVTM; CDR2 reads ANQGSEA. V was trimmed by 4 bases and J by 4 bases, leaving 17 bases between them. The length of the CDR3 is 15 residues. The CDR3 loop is CSVGRRSDSYNEQFF. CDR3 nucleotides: TGCAGCGTTGGTAGAAGGTCTGACAGTTACAATGAGCAGTTCTTC.

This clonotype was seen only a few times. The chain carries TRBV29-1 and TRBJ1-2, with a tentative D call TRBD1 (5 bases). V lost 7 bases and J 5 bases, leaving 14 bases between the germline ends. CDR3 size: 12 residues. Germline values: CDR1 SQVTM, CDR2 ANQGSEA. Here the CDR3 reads CSAGGGVYGYTF. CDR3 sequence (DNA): TGCAGCGCCGGGGGGGGAGTATATGGCTACACCTTC.

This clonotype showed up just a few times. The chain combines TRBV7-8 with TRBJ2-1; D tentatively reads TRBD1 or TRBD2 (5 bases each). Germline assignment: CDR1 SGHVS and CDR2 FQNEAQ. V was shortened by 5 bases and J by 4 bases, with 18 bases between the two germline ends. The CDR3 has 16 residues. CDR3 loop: CASSPYRDPTYNEQFF. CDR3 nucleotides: TGTGCCAGCAGCCCCTACCGGGACCCTACGTACAATGAGCAGTTCTTC.

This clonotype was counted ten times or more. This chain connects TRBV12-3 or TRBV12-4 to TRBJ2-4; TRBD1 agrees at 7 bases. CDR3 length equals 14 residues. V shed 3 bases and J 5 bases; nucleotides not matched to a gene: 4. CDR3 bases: TGTGCCAGCAGTTTCGCTGGGACAGAAAACATTCAGTACTTC. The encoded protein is CASSFAGTENIQYF.

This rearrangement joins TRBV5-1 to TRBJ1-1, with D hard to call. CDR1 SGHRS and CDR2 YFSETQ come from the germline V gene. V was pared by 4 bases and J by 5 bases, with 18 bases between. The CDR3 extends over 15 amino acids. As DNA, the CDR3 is TGCGCCAGCAGCCCCGAACAAAGCGCACGGACTGAAGCTTTCTTT. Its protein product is CASSPEQSARTEAFF. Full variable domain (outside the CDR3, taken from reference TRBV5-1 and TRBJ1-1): KAGVTQTPRYLIKTRGQQVTLSCSPISGHRSVSWYQQTPGQGLQFLFEYFSETQRNKGNFPGRFSGRQFSNSRSEMNVSTLELGDSALYLCASSPEQSARTEAFFGQGTRLTVV.

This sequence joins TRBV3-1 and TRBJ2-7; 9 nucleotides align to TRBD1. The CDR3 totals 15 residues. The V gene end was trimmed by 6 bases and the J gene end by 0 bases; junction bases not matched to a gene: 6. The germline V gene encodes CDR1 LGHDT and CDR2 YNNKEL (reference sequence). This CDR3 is CASRPTTGGSYEQYF. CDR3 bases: TGTGCCAGCAGACCTACGACAGGGGGCTCCTACGAGCAGTACTTC.

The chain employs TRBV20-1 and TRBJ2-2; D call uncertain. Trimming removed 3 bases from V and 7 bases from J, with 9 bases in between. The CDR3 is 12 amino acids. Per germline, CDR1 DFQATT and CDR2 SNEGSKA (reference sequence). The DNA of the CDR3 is TGCAGTGCTAGTTGGTTCGGCGGGGAGCTGTTTTTT. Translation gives CSASWFGGELFF.

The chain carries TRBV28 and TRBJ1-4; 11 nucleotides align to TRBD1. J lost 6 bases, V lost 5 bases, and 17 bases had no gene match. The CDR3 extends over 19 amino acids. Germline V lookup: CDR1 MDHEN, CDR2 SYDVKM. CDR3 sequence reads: CASSPSPGQGELVDEKLFF. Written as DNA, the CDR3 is TGTGCCAGCAGTCCCTCCCCGGGACAGGGGGAGTTAGTGGATGAAAAACTGTTTTTT. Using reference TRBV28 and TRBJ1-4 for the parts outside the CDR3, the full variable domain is DVKVTQSSRYLVKRTGEKVFLECVQDMDHENMFWYRQDPGLGLRLIYFSYDVKMKEKGDIPEGYSVSREKKERFSLILESASTNQTSMYLCASSPSPGQGELVDEKLFFGSGTQLSVL.

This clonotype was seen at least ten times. CDR3 region: CASSERSGTLSSYEQYF. The CDR3 DNA reads TGTGCCAGCAGTGAAAGGTCGGGGACACTTAGCTCCTACGAGCAGTACTTC. V gene TRBV6-1 combines with J gene TRBJ2-7; TRBD1 might be the D (6 bases). This CDR3 region has 17 residues. V gave up 2 bases and J gave up 0 bases, with 17 bases separating them. The V gene's germline CDR1 is MNHNS and CDR2 SASEGT.

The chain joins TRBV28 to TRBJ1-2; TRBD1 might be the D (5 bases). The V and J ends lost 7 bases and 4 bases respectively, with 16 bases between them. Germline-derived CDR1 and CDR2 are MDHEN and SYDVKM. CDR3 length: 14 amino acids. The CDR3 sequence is CASNPPGLFYGYTF. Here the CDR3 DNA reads TGTGCCAGCAACCCTCCGGGACTTTTCTATGGCTACACCTTC.

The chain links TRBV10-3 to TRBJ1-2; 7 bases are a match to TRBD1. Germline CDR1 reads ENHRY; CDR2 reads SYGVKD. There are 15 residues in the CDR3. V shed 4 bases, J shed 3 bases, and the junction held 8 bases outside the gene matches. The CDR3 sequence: CAISAPRGTDYGYTF. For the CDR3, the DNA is TGTGCCATCAGTGCCCCCAGGGGGACTGACTATGGCTACACCTTC.

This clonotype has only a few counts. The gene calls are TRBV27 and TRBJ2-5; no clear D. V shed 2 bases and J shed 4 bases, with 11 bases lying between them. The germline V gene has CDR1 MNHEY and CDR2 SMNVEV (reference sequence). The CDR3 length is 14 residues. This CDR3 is CASSLGVVGETQYF. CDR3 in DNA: TGTGCCAGCAGTTTAGGGGTCGTAGGAGAGACCCAGTACTTC.

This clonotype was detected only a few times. The CDR3 DNA sequence: TGTGCCAGCAGCTTAGATCCGGGGGCATACTATGGCTACACCTTC. Translated, it gives CASSLDPGAYYGYTF. The V and J genes are TRBV11-2 and TRBJ1-2, with a weak D call TRBD1 (6 bases). CDR1 is SGHAT, CDR2 FQNNGV, per germline. Trimming removed 0 bases from V and 3 bases from J, with 11 bases in between. The CDR3 runs to 15 residues.

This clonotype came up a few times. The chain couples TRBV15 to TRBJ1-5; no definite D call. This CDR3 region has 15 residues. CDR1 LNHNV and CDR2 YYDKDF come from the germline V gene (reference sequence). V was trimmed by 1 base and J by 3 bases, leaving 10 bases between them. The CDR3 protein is CATSRGLGNNQPQHF. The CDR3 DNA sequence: TGTGCCACCAGCAGAGGTTTAGGGAACAATCAGCCCCAGCATTTT.

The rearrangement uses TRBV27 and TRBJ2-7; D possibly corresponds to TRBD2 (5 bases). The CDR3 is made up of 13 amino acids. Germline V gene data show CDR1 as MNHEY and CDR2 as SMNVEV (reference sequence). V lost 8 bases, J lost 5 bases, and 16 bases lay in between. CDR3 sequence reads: CASGLLEMDEQYF. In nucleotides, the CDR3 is TGTGCCAGCGGCCTACTAGAGATGGACGAGCAGTACTTC.

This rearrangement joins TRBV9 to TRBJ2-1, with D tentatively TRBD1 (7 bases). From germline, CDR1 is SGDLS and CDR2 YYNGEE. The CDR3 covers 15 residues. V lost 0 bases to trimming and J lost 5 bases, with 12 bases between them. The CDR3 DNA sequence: TGTGCCAGCAGCGTAGATCGCAGGGGGGACAATGAGCAGTTCTTC. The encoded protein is CASSVDRRGDNEQFF.

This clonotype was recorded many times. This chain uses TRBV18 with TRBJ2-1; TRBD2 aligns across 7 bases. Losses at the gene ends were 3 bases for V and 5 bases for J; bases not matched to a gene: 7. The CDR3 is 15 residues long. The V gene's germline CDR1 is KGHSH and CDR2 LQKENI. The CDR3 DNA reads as TGTGCCAGCTCACCGGTGATAACTAGCGACAATGAGCAGTTCTTC. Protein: CASSPVITSDNEQFF. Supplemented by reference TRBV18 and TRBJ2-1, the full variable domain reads NAGVMQNPRHLVRRRGQEARLRCSPMKGHSHVYWYRQLPEEGLKFMVYLQKENIIDESGMPKERFSAEFPKEGPSILRIQQVVRGDSAAYFCASSPVITSDNEQFFGPGTRLTVL.